This TCR beta chain was captured by sequencing in a study of shared clonotypes between healthy human individuals. The method was immunoSEQ multiplex PCR; TCRdb's version includes in-frame clones alone and lacks a portion of them. The table shows around 600,000 clones, with about 95% occurring only once. Germline assignment: CDR1 SEHNR and CDR2 FQNEAQ (reference sequence). Deletions cut 6 bases from V and 10 bases from J, with 22 bases between. This CDR3 spans 15 amino acids. Study-wide points: Only a few donors were included, so the genetic and exposure-history diversity represented was limited. Donor clonotype sharing was expected to depend on sequencing depth. Naive CD4 clonotypes were shared across a handful of donors at about 5%. Clonotypes shared by all four sorted-subset donors had higher generation probabilities than non-shared clonotypes.

In its sample, this clone was seen once. Its specificity is not known. Naive CD8 cells comprised CD45RO-negative, CCR7-positively selected cells, excluding terminally differentiated effector memory CD45RA+ cells. The sample was naive CD8+ T cells sorted from blood. The V and J genes are TRBV7-9 and TRBJ2-1, with D tentatively TRBD1 or TRBD2 (5 bases each). This clonotype originated in a woman aged 25 to 39 in good health. The CDR3 sequence: CASRPHMGPMYEQFF. CDR3 sequence (DNA): TGTGCCAGCAGACCTCATATGGGACCAATGTACGAGCAGTTCTTC.